This T cell receptor (beta chain) was profiled in a study of T cells after yellow fever vaccination. This clonotype was counted only a few times. The CDR3 covers 14 residues. Germline CDR1 and CDR2: MNHNS and SASEGT. The V gene end was trimmed by 4 bases and the J gene end by 5 bases; junction bases not matched to a gene: 5. MiXCR was run by TCRdb on the 5' RACE reads, yielding one entry per CDR3 protein. The profile shows hundreds of thousands of distinct CDR3 sequences, approximately 13% of them singletons. This receptor was obtained from a young man who received the YFV17D yellow fever vaccine. The material was PBMCs, obtained on the day of the yellow fever booster vaccination. The chain recombines TRBV6-1 with TRBJ1-5; TRBD1 matches 7 bases. CDR3 protein: CASSARDRYQPQHF. The CDR3 coding sequence is TGTGCCAGCAGTGCCCGGGACAGATATCAGCCCCAGCATTTT.